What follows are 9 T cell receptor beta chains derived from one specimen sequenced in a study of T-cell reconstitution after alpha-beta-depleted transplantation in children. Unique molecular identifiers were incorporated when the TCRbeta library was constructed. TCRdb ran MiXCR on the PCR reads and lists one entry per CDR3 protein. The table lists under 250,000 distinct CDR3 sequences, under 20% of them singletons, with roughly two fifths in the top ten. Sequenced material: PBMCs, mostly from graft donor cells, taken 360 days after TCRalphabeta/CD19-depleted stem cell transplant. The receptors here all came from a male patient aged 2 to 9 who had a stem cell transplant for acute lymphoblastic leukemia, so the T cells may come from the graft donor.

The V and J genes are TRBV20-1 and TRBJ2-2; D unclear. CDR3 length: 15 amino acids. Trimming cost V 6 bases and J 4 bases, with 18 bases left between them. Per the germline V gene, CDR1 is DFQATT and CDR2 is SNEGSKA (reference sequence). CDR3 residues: CSAQHSPYGTGELFF. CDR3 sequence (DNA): TGCAGTGCGCAACATAGCCCCTATGGCACCGGGGAGCTGTTTTTT.

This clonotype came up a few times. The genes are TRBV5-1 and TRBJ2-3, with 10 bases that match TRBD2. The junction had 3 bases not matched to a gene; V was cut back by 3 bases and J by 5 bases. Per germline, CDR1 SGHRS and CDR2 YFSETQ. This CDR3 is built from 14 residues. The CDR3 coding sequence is TGCGCCAGCAGCTCGGGACTAGCGCAAGATACGCAGTATTTT. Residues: CASSSGLAQDTQYF.

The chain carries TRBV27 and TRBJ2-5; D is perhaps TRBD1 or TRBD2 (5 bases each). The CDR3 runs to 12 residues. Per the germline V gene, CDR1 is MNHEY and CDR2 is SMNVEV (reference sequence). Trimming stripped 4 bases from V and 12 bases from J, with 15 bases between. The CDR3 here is CASSSFGAAEYF. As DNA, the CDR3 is TGTGCCAGCAGTTCCTTCGGGGCGGCCGAGTACTTC.

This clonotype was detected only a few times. The DNA of the CDR3 is TGTGCCAGCATGATAGGGAATGAGCAGTTCTTC. This translates into CASMIGNEQFF. The chain joins TRBV6-2 or TRBV6-3 to TRBJ2-1; the D is unclear. CDR1 MNHEY and CDR2 SVGEGT come from the germline V gene. CDR3 size: 11 residues. V shed 7 bases and J shed 7 bases, with 8 bases lying between them.

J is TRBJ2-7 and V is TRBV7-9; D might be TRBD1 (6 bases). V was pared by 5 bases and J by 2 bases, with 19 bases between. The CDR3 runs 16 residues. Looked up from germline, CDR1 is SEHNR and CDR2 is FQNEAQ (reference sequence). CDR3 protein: CASSPGSRGLPYEQYF. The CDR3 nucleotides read TGTGCCAGCAGCCCAGGGAGCAGGGGCCTCCCCTACGAGCAGTACTTC.

CDR3 sequence (DNA): TGTGCCAGCAGCTTAAGTCCAGATGGAAACACTGAAGCTTTCTTT. Amino acids: CASSLSPDGNTEAFF. The chain links TRBV7-2 to TRBJ1-1; unclear D gene. V gave up 2 bases and J gave up 2 bases, with 12 bases separating them. CDR1 is SGHTA and CDR2 is FQGNSA in the germline V gene. This CDR3 contains 15 residues.

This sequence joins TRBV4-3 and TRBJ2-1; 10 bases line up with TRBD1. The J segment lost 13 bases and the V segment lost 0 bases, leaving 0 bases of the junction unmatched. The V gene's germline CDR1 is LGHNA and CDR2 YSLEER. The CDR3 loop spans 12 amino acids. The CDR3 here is CASSQETGGQFF. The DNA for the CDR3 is TGCGCCAGCAGCCAAGAGACAGGGGGCCAGTTCTTC.

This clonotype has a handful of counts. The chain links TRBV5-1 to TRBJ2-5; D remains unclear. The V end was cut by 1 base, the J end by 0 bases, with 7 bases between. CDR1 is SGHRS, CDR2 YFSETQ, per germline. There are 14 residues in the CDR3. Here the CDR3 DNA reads TGCGCCAGCAGCTTGAACGGGTACCAAGAGACCCAGTACTTC. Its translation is CASSLNGYQETQYF.

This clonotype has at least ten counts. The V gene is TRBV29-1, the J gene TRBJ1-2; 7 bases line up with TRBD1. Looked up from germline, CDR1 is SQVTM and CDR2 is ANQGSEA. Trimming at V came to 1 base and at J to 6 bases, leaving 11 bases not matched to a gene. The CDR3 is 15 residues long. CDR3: CSVEGGAGGSHGYTF. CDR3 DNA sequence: TGCAGCGTTGAAGGTGGGGCAGGGGGTAGTCATGGCTACACCTTC.